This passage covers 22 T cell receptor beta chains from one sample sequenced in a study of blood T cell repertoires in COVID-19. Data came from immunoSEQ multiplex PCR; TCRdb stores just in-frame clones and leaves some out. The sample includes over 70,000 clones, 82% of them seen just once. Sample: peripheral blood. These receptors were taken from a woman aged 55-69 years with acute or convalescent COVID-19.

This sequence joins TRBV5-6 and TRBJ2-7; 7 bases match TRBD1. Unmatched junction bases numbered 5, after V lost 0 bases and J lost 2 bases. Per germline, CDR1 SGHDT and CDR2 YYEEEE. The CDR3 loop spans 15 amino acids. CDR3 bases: TGTGCCAGCAGCTTGGGATGGCAGGGGGCCTACGAGCAGTACTTC. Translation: CASSLGWQGAYEQYF.

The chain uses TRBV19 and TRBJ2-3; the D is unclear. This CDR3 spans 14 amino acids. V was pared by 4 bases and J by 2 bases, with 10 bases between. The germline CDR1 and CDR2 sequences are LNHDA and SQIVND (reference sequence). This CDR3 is CASSRGSYTDTQYF. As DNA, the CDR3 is TGTGCCAGTAGTAGAGGTTCATACACAGATACGCAGTATTTT.

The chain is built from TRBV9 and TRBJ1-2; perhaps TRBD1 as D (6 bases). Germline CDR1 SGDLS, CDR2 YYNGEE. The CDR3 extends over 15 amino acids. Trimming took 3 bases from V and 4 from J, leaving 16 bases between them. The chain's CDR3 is CASSAADSYIYGYTF. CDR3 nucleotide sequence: TGTGCCAGCAGCGCCGCGGACAGCTACATCTATGGCTACACCTTC.

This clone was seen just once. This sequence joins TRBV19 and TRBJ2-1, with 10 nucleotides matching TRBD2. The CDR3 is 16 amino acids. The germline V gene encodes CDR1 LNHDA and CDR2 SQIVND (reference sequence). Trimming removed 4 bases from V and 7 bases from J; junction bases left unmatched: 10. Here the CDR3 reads CASSTKLAGVKNEQFF. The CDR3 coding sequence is TGTGCCAGTAGTACTAAGCTAGCGGGAGTGAAAAATGAGCAGTTCTTC.

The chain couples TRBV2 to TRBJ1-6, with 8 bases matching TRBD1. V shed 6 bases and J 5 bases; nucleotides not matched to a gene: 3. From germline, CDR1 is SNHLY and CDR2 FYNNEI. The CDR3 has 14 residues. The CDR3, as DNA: TGTGCCAGCAGGACAGGGGCCGATAATTCACCCCTCCACTTT. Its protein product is CASRTGADNSPLHF.

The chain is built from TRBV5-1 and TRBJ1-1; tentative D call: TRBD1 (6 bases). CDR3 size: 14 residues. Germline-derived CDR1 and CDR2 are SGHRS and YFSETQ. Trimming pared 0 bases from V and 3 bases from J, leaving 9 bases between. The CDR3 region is CASSLAGADTEAFF. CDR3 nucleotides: TGCGCCAGCAGCTTGGCAGGGGCCGACACTGAAGCTTTCTTT.

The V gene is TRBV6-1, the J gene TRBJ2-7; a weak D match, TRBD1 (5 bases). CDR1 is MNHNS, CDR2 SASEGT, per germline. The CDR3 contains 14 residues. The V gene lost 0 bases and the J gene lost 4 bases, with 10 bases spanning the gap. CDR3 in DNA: TGTGCCAGCAGTGAAGCGGGGCCGCCATACGAGCAGTACTTC. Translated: CASSEAGPPYEQYF.

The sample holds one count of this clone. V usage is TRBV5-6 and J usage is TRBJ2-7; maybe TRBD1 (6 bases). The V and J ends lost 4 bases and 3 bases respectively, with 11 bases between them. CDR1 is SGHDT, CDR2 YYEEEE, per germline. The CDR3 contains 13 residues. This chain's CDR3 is CASSKDRFYEQYF. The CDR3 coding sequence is TGTGCCAGCAGCAAAGACAGGTTCTACGAGCAGTACTTC.

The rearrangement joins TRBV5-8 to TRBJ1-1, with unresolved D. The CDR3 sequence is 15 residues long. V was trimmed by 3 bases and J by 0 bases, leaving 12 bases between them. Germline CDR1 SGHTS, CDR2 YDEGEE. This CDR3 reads CASSSKYTLNTEAFF. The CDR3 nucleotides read TGTGCCAGCAGCTCAAAATACACGTTGAACACTGAAGCTTTCTTT.

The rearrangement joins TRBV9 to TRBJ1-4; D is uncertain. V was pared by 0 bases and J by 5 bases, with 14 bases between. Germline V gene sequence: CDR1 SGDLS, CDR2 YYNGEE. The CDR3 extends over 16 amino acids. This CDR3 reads CASSVDLGGANEKLFF. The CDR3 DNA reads TGTGCCAGCAGCGTAGATCTAGGAGGAGCAAATGAAAAACTGTTTTTT.

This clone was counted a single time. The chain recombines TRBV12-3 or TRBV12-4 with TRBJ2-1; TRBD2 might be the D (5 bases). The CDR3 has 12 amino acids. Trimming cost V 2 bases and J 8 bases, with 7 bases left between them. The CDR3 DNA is TGTGCCAGCAGTTTACGGGGTCATGAGCAGTTCTTC. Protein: CASSLRGHEQFF.

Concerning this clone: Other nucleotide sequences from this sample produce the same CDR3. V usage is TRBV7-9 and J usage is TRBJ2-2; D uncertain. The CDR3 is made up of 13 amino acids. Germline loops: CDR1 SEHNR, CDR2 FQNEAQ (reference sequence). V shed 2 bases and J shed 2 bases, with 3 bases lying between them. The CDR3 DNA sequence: TGTGCCAGCAGCTTACTTAACACCGGGGAGCTGTTTTTT. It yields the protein CASSLLNTGELFF.

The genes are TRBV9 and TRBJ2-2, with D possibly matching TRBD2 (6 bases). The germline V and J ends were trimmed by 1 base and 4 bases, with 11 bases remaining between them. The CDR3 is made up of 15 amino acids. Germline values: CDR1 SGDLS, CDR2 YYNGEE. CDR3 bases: TGTGCCAGCAGCGTAACAAGGGAGGTCACCGGGGAGCTGTTTTTT. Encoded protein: CASSVTREVTGELFF.

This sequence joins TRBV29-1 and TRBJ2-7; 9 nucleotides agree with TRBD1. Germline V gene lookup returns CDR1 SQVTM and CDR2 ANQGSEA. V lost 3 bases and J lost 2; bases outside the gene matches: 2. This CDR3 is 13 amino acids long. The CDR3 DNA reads TGCAGCGTTGAGGGACAGGGAACCTACGAGCAGTACTTC. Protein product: CSVEGQGTYEQYF.

The CDR3 loop is CASSLRGVVDTQYF. CDR3 nucleotides: TGTGCCAGCAGCTTACGGGGAGTAGTAGATACGCAGTATTTT. The chain is built from TRBV7-2 and TRBJ2-3, with D possibly being TRBD2 (5 bases). The V end was cut by 2 bases, the J end by 5 bases, with 11 bases between. CDR1 and CDR2 from the germline V gene are SGHTA and FQGNSA. The CDR3 has 14 amino acids.

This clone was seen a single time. The CDR3 here is CASSLASGGSGNNEQFF. The CDR3 DNA follows: TGCGCCAGCAGCTTGGCGTCCGGCGGGAGTGGAAACAATGAGCAGTTCTTC. V usage is TRBV5-1 and J usage is TRBJ2-1; TRBD2 agrees at 7 bases. After removal of 0 bases from V and 5 bases from J, the junction contained 11 bases not matched to a gene. The CDR3 has 17 residues. Germline lookup yields CDR1 SGHRS and CDR2 YFSETQ.

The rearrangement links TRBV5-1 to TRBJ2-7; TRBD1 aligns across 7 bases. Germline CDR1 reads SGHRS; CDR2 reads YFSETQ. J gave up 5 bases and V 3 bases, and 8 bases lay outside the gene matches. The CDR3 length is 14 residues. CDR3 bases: TGCGCCAGCAGCTCTCGACAGGGAGCCCACGAGCAGTACTTC. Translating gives CASSSRQGAHEQYF. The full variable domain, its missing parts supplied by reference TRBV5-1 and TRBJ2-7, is KAGVTQTPRYLIKTRGQQVTLSCSPISGHRSVSWYQQTPGQGLQFLFEYFSETQRNKGNFPGRFSGRQFSNSRSEMNVSTLELGDSALYLCASSSRQGAHEQYFGPGTRLTVT.

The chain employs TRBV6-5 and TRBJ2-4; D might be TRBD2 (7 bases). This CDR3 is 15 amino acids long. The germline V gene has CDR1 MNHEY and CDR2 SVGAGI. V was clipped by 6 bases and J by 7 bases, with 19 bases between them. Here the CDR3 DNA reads TGTGCCAGCAGACAGGGAGGGCCGAATGACAACATTCAGTACTTC. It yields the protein CASRQGGPNDNIQYF.

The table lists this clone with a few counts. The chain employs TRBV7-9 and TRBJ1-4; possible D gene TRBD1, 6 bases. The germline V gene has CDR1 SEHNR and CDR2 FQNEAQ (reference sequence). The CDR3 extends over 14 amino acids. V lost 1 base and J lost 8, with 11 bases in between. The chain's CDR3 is CASSLGRGMEKLFF. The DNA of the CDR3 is TGTGCCAGCAGCTTAGGCAGGGGTATGGAAAAACTGTTTTTT.

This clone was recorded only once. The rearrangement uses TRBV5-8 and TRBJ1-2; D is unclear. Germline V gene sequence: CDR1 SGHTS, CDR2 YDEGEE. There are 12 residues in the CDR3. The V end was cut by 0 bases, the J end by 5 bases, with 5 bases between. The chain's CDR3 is CASSLALYGYTF. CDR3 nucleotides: TGTGCCAGCAGCTTGGCCTTATATGGCTACACCTTC.

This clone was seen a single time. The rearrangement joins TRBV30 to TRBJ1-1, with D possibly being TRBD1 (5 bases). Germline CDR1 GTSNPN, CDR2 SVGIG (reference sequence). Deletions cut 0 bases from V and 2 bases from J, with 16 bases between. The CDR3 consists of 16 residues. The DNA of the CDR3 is TGTGCCTGGAGTGTGGGGCGGAAGCTCCTAAACACTGAAGCTTTCTTT. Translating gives CAWSVGRKLLNTEAFF.

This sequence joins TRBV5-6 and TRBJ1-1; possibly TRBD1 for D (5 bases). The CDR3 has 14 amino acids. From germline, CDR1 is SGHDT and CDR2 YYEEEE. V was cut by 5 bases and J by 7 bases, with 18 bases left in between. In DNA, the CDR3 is TGTGCCAGCAGTCCTCAGGGTCTTAATGGTGAAGCTTTCTTT. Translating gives CASSPQGLNGEAFF.